This T cell receptor (beta chain) originates from a study of Tregs in tolerant kidney transplant recipients. V lost 1 base and J 0 bases, leaving 12 bases between the germline ends. The CDR3 runs to 16 residues. Germline CDR1 reads SGHDN; CDR2 reads FVKESK. Clones were read by immunoSEQ multiplex PCR, and TCRdb kept only the in-frame ones, dropping some. The table records about 120,000 clones, approximately 90% of them present only once. CD4+CD25+CD127- Tregs, CD4+CD25- non-Tregs, CD4 and CD8 cells were sorted. General study results and limits: Biological reproducibility was not directly addressed, but technical replication error appeared minimal. Activated donor B cell expansion appeared to reveal the most relevant donor-specific TCRbeta repertoire.

As to this clone: Its antigen is not known.

The gene calls are TRBV14 and TRBJ1-1; no definite D call. The specimen was CD4+ T cells from blood. This receptor was identified in a human donor in good health. CDR3 sequence: CASSQVEGTLNTEAFF. The CDR3 region has the DNA TGTGCCAGCAGCCAAGTCGAGGGTACATTGAACACTGAAGCTTTCTTT.